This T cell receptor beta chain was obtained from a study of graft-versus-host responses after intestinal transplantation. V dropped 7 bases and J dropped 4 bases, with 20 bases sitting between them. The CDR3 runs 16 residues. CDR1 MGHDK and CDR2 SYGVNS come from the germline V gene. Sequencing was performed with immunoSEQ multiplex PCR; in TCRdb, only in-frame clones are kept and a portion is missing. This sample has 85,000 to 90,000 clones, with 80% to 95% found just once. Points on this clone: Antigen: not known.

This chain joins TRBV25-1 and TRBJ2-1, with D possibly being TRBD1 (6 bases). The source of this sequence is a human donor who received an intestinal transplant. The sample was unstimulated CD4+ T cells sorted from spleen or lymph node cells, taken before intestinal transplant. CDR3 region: CASTTATGQNYNEQFF. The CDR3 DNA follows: TGTGCCAGCACTACGGCGACAGGTCAGAATTACAATGAGCAGTTCTTC.